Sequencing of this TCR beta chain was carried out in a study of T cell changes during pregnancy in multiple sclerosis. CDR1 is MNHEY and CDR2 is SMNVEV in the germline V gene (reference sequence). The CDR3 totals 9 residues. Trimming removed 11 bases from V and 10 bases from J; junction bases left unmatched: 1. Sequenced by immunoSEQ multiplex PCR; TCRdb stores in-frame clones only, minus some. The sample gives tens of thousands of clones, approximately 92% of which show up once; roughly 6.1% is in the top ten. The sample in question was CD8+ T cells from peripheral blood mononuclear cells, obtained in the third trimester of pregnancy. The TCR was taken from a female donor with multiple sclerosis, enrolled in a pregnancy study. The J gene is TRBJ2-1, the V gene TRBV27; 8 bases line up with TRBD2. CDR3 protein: CAAGGEQFF. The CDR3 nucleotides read TGTGCCGCGGGAGGAGAGCAGTTCTTC.